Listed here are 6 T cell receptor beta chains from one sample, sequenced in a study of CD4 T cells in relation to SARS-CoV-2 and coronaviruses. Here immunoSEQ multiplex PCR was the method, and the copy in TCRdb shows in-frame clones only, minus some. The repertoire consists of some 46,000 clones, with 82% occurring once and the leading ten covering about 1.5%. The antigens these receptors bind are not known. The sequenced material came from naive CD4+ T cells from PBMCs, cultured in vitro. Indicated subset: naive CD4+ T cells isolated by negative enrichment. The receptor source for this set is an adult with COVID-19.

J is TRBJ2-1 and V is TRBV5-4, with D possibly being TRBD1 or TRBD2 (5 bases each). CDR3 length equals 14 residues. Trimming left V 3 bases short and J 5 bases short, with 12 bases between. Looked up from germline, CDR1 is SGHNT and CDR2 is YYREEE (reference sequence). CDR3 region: CASSSPGRNNEQFF. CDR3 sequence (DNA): TGTGCCAGCAGCTCGCCGGGACGGAACAATGAGCAGTTCTTC.

CDR3 protein: CASSTSRGAAPRDTQYF. CDR3 nucleotides: TGTGCCAGCTCTACCTCACGCGGGGCAGCGCCAAGGGATACGCAGTATTTT. The chain joins TRBV13 to TRBJ2-3; weak D call: TRBD2 (6 bases). Germline V CDR1 and CDR2: PRHDT, FYEKMQ (reference sequence). V lost 8 bases and J lost 6, with 27 bases in between. This CDR3 has 17 amino acids. Together with reference TRBV13 and TRBJ2-3, the CDR3 gives the full variable domain: AAGVIQSPRHLIKEKRETATLKCYPIPRHDTVYWYQQGPGQDPQFLISFYEKMQSDKGSIPDRFSAQQFSDYHSELNMSSLELGDSALYFCASSTSRGAAPRDTQYFGPGTRLTVL.

This CDR3 is CASSELGVQETQYF. CDR3 coding DNA: TGTGCCAGCAGTGAACTAGGGGTACAAGAGACCCAGTACTTC. The chain links TRBV6-1 to TRBJ2-5, with a weak D call TRBD1 (5 bases). Trimming shortened V by 2 bases and J by 2 bases, and 9 bases separated the two germline ends. Germline CDR1 and CDR2: MNHNS and SASEGT. The CDR3 totals 14 residues.

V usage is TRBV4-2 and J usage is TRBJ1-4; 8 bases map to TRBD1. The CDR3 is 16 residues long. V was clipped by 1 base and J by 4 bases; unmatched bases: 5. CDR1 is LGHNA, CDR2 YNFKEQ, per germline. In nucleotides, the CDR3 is TGTGCCAGCAGCCAAGTACAGGGACAGGTTAATGAAAAACTGTTTTTT. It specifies CASSQVQGQVNEKLFF.

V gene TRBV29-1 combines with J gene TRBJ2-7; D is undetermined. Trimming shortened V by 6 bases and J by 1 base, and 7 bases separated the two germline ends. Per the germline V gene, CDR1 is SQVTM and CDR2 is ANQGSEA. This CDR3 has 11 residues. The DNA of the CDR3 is TGCAGCGTCAGAGAATCCTACGAGCAGTACTTC. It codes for CSVRESYEQYF.

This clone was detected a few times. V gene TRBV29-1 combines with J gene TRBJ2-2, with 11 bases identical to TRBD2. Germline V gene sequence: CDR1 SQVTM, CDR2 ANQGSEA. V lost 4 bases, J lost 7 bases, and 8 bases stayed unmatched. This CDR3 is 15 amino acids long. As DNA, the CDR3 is TGCAGCGTTGGTACTAGCGGGAGATTCGACGGGGAGCTGTTTTTT. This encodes CSVGTSGRFDGELFF.